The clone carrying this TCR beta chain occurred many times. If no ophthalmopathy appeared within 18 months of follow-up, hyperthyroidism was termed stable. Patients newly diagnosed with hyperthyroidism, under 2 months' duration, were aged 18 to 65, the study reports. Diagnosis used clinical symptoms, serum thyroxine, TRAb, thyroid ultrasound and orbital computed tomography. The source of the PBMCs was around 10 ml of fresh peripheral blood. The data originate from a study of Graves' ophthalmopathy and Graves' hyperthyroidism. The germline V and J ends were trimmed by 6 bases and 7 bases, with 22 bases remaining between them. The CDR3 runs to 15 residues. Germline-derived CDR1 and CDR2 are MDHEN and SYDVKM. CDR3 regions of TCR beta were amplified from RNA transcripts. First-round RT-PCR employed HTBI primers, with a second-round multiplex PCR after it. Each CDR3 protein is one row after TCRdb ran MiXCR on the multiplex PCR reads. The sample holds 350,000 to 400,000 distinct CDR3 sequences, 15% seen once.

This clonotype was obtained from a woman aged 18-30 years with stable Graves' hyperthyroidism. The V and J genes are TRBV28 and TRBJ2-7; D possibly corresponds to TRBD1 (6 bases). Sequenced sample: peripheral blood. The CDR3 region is CASRGPQGPWWEQYF. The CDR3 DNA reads TGTGCCAGCAGAGGCCCTCAGGGGCCCTGGTGGGAGCAGTACTTC.